The rows below give T cell receptor beta chains drawn from one sample of a study of blood T cell repertoires in COVID-19. Method: immunoSEQ multiplex PCR; TCRdb's copy keeps in-frame clones and lacks some. The table shows 150,000 to 190,000 clones, with about 80% occurring only once. The source material was PBMCs or T cells enriched from blood (not recorded which). The receptors were gathered from a man in his fifties who had recovered from COVID-19. The CDR3 runs from the conserved cysteine through the conserved F or W.

V gene: TRBV30; J gene: TRBJ1-1; CDR3 protein: CAWSPTTGQGEQNTEAFF
V gene: TRBV6-5; J gene: TRBJ1-5; CDR3 protein: CASRGTGGRNQPQHF
V gene: TRBV21-1; J gene: TRBJ2-6; CDR3 protein: CASSRETSGGHSGANVLTF
V gene: TRBV3-1/TRBV3-2; J gene: TRBJ1-5; CDR3 protein: CASSQGYRGEQPQHF
V gene: TRBV6-5; J gene: TRBJ2-7; CDR3 protein: CASSYASSYEQYF
V gene: TRBV15; J gene: TRBJ2-1; CDR3 protein: CATSRPKTSGGANEQFF
V gene: TRBV4-1; J gene: TRBJ2-7; CDR3 protein: CASSQDPRGDEQYF
V gene: TRBV3-1/TRBV3-2; J gene: TRBJ2-7; CDR3 protein: CASTRGQGAYEQYF
V gene: TRBV6-1; J gene: TRBJ1-6; CDR3 protein: CASSSLTGGNSPLHF
V gene: TRBV19; J gene: TRBJ1-6; CDR3 protein: CASSIGTDTSPLHF
V gene: TRBV5-1; J gene: TRBJ2-3; CDR3 protein: CASSFLAGGVSTDTQYF
V gene: TRBV7-9; J gene: TRBJ2-5; CDR3 protein: CASSPRVRGGGQETQYF
V gene: TRBV5-4; J gene: TRBJ2-3; CDR3 protein: CASSLAGGSGGAKGTQYF
V gene: TRBV2; J gene: TRBJ2-5; CDR3 protein: CASRRTGSQETQYF
V gene: TRBV27; J gene: TRBJ1-5; CDR3 protein: CASSLIGTGGPQPQHF
V gene: TRBV11-2; J gene: TRBJ1-2; CDR3 protein: CASSRQGTEGYTF
V gene: TRBV7-2; J gene: TRBJ2-3; CDR3 protein: CASSPRGAGGSTDTQYF
V gene: TRBV7-8; J gene: TRBJ2-6; CDR3 protein: CASSLTGRGANVLTF
V gene: TRBV7-2; J gene: TRBJ1-1; CDR3 protein: CASSSQGGLRTEAFF
V gene: TRBV7-9; J gene: TRBJ1-5; CDR3 protein: CASSRWTGRNQPQHF
V gene: TRBV12-3/TRBV12-4; J gene: TRBJ1-2; CDR3 protein: CASSLEQGAGYTF
V gene: TRBV5-1; J gene: TRBJ2-7; CDR3 protein: CASSLGTGSDQYF
V gene: TRBV5-5; J gene: TRBJ2-7; CDR3 protein: CASSVTGFYEQYF
V gene: TRBV5-1; J gene: TRBJ1-4; CDR3 protein: CASSLQGINEKLFF
V gene: TRBV7-2; J gene: TRBJ2-1; CDR3 protein: CASSLFNGGYNEQFF
V gene: TRBV12-3/TRBV12-4; J gene: TRBJ1-2; CDR3 protein: CASSSTGGYGYTF
V gene: TRBV12-3/TRBV12-4; J gene: TRBJ2-3; CDR3 protein: CASTWGLGNTQYF
V gene: TRBV18; J gene: TRBJ1-6; CDR3 protein: CASSPRRGLTYNSPLHF
V gene: TRBV27; J gene: TRBJ1-5; CDR3 protein: CASSLTDPIRDQPQHF